The clone carrying this T cell receptor beta chain was seen at least ten times. Its antigen is not identified. Amplified regions were TCR beta CDR3 sequences from RNA transcripts. The TCR CDR3 was amplified in a first-round RT-PCR using the HTBI primer set. MiXCR was run by TCRdb on the multiplex PCR reads, yielding one entry per CDR3 protein. The table includes fewer than 700,000 distinct CDR3 sequences, 15% to 20% detected once. This sample stems from a study of T cells in Graves' hyperthyroidism and ophthalmopathy. Regarding the study as a whole: Among thyroid clonotypes expanded above 0.001, most also appeared in blood. Ophthalmopathy prediction by the model preceded onset by a median about 6.3 months.

This CDR3 spans 15 amino acids. The V and J ends lost 0 bases and 1 base respectively, with 9 bases between them. The V gene's germline CDR1 is SGHVS and CDR2 FNYEAQ. Extraction of PBMCs used roughly 9.3 ml of fresh peripheral blood. The rearrangement links TRBV7-6 to TRBJ1-1; D remains unclear. This TCR was recovered from a woman younger than 45 with Graves' hyperthyroidism. Sequenced material: blood. The CDR3 DNA reads as TGTGCCAGCAGCTTAGCGCCCGGGGAGAACACTGAAGCTTTCTTT. Protein sequence: CASSLAPGENTEAFF.